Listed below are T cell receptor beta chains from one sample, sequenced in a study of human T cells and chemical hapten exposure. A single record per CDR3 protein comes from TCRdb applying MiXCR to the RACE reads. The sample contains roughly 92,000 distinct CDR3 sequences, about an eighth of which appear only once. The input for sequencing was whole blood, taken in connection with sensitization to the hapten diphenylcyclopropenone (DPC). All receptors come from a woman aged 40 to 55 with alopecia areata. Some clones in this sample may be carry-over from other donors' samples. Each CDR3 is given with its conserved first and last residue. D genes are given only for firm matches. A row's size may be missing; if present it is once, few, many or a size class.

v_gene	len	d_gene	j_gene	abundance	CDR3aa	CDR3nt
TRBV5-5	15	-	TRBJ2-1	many	CASSLGADPYNEQFF	TGTGCCAGCAGCTTGGGAGCGGACCCATACAATGAGCAGTTCTTC
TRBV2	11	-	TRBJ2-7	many	CASSVLAEQYF	TGTGCCAGCAGTGTCCTCGCCGAGCAGTACTTC
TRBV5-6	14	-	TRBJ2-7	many	CASSLVGPTYEQYF	TGTGCCAGCAGCTTGGTGGGACCGACCTACGAGCAGTACTTC
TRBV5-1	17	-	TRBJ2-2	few	CASSLGRQILNTGELFF	TGCGCCAGCAGCTTGGGCCGACAGATCTTGAACACCGGGGAGCTGTTTTTT
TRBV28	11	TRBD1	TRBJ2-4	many	CASSGDRGFGF	TGTGCCAGCAGTGGGGACAGGGGTTTCGGCTTC
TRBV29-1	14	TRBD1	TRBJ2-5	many	CSVDPSGQGWTQYF	TGCAGCGTTGACCCCTCCGGACAGGGATGGACCCAGTACTTC
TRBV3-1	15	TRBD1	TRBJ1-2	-	CASSPTGGGGYGYTF	TGTGCCAGCAGCCCCACAGGGGGCGGGGGCTATGGCTACACCTTC
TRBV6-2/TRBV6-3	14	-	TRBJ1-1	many	CASRTVTGNTEAFF	TGTGCCAGCAGAACGGTTACAGGTAACACTGAAGCTTTCTTT
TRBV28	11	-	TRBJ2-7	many	CASSDRYEQYF	TGTGCCAGCAGTGATCGCTACGAGCAGTACTTC
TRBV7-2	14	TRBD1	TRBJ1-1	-	CASRGDRANTEAFF	TGTGCCAGCAGAGGGGACAGGGCGAACACTGAAGCTTTCTTT
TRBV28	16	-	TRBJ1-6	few	CASSLTLTGFNSPLHF	TGTGCCAGCAGTTTAACCCTGACGGGATTTAATTCACCCCTCCACTTT